Below, 16 T cell receptor beta chains from the same sample are listed, as sequenced in a study of T cells in Graves' hyperthyroidism and ophthalmopathy. RNA transcripts were the template for amplifying TCR beta CDR3 regions. An initial round of RT-PCR targeting the TCR CDR3 relied on the HTBI primer set. TCRdb reanalysed the multiplex PCR reads using MiXCR and keeps one entry per CDR3 protein. Of 93,000 or so distinct CDR3 sequences listed, roughly 44% were seen once; the top ten hold 26%. Sequencing was carried out using blood. The source of these receptors is a middle-aged man with Graves' hyperthyroidism.

In its sample, this clonotype was seen many times. The chain is built from TRBV15 and TRBJ1-1, with D possibly matching TRBD1 (5 bases). CDR1 and CDR2 from the germline V gene are LNHNV and YYDKDF (reference sequence). The CDR3 extends over 14 amino acids. Trimming removed 0 bases from V and 6 bases from J, with 11 bases in between. CDR3 nucleotide sequence: TGTGCCACCAGCAGAGAAATTCAGGGACCTGAAGCTTTCTTT. Protein sequence: CATSREIQGPEAFF.

This clonotype was detected many times. The rearrangement joins TRBV20-1 to TRBJ2-3; no clear D. This CDR3 region has 14 residues. Trimming cost V 3 bases and J 0 bases, with 10 bases left between them. The germline V gene has CDR1 DFQATT and CDR2 SNEGSKA (reference sequence). CDR3 residues: CSARDGHSTDTQYF. The CDR3 DNA follows: TGCAGTGCTAGGGATGGGCACAGCACAGATACGCAGTATTTT.

This clonotype has a count of ten or more. The CDR3 loop is CASSRGNGANEKLFF. The CDR3 coding sequence is TGTGCCAGTAGTCGGGGGAACGGGGCTAATGAAAAACTGTTTTTT. This rearrangement joins TRBV19 to TRBJ1-4; a weak D match, TRBD1 (5 bases). Trimming removed 5 bases from V and 3 bases from J, with 13 bases in between. This CDR3 has 15 amino acids. The germline V gene encodes CDR1 LNHDA and CDR2 SQIVND (reference sequence).

J is TRBJ1-5 and V is TRBV12-3 or TRBV12-4; 8 bases fit TRBD1. V shed 4 bases and J 9 bases; nucleotides not matched to a gene: 11. The CDR3 is 15 amino acids. The CDR3 DNA reads TGTGCCAGCAGTTCTTGGGACAGGTGGCAACCGCCCCAGCATTTT. Protein: CASSSWDRWQPPQHF.

Ten or more counts support this clonotype. The chain uses TRBV2 and TRBJ1-6; TRBD1 matches 8 bases. The germline gives CDR1 SNHLY, CDR2 FYNNEI. The V segment lost 6 bases and the J segment 10 bases; nucleotides outside the gene matches: 5. CDR3 length: 13 amino acids. CDR3 sequence (DNA): TGTGCCAGCAGCTCAGGACAGGGATCACCCCTCCACTTT. Translating gives CASSSGQGSPLHF.

This clonotype was detected a few times. J is TRBJ1-4 and V is TRBV11-2; D not resolved. Trimming shortened V by 5 bases and J by 8 bases, and 15 bases separated the two germline ends. The CDR3 is made up of 14 amino acids. Germline-derived CDR1 and CDR2 are SGHAT and FQNNGV. CDR3 in amino acids: CASSQVGAGEKLFF. The CDR3 DNA sequence: TGTGCCAGCAGCCAGGTGGGCGCGGGAGAAAAACTGTTTTTT. Looking up the rest from reference TRBV11-2 and TRBJ1-4 gives the full variable domain: EAGVAQSPRYKIIEKRQSVAFWCNPISGHATLYWYQQILGQGPKLLIQFQNNGVVDDSQLPKDRFSAERLKGVDSTLKIQPAKLEDSAVYLCASSQVGAGEKLFFGSGTQLSVL.

This clonotype has a count of ten or more. The J gene is TRBJ1-6, the V gene TRBV6-5; TRBD1 agrees at 11 bases. This CDR3 spans 18 amino acids. J lost 6 bases, V lost 6 bases, and 13 bases had no gene match. The germline CDR1 and CDR2 sequences are MNHEY and SVGAGI. The CDR3 DNA reads as TGTGCCAGCAGCCAAGAGACTGGACAGGGGGCGATTAATTCACCCCTCCACTTT. The encoded protein is CASSQETGQGAINSPLHF.

The table lists this clonotype with many counts. DNA for the CDR3: TGTGCCAGCAGATTCCGCGGCGGTGGCACCGGGGAGCTGTTTTTT. It codes for CASRFRGGGTGELFF. The rearrangement uses TRBV12-3 or TRBV12-4 and TRBJ2-2; D is undetermined. The germline V and J ends were trimmed by 6 bases and 4 bases, with 15 bases remaining between them. The CDR3 is 15 amino acids.

For this clonotype: One junction end disagrees with the germline gene, perhaps due to a read error. The V call is TRBV6-5, the J call TRBJ2-7, with D uncertain. CDR1 is MNHEY, CDR2 SVGAGI, per germline. This CDR3 region has 13 residues. The chain's CDR3 is CASSAWNRYEEYF. DNA for the CDR3: TGTGCCAGCAGCGCCTGGAACCGCTACGAGGAGTACTTC.

This clonotype was detected many times. This chain connects TRBV11-3 to TRBJ2-7, with D possibly matching TRBD2 (6 bases). V was shortened by 1 base and J by 6 bases, with 16 bases between the two germline ends. Germline V gene sequence: CDR1 SGHNT, CDR2 YENEEA. The CDR3 covers 15 residues. DNA for the CDR3: TGTGCCAGCAGCTTAGTTGGGGGGATACTAGGCGAGCAGTACTTC. Its translation: CASSLVGGILGEQYF.

The chain is built from TRBV6-6 and TRBJ2-7; 7 bases are a match to TRBD1. With V trimmed by 3 bases and J by 6 bases, 8 bases remained unmatched. The CDR3 has 14 residues. The germline V gene has CDR1 MNHNY and CDR2 SVGAGI (reference sequence). CDR3 DNA sequence: TGTGCCAGCAGTTATCTCGAGGGGGCGATCGAGCAGTACTTC. It encodes CASSYLEGAIEQYF.

Concerning this clonotype itself: Given the absence of the conserved phenylalanine or tryptophan at the CDR3 end, a read error is likely. This chain connects TRBV6-1 to TRBJ2-7, with D possibly TRBD2 on 7 matching bases. V was trimmed by 7 bases and J by 0 bases, leaving 13 bases between them. The CDR3 contains 14 residues. Germline V gene sequence: CDR1 MNHNS, CDR2 SASEGT. CDR3 in amino acids: CASNGGGDSYEQYS. CDR3 DNA: TGTGCCAGCAACGGAGGGGGGGACTCCTACGAGCAGTACTCC.

This chain joins TRBV7-2 and TRBJ1-5; TRBD1 aligns across 8 bases. There are 15 residues in the CDR3. V shed 6 bases, J shed 9 bases, and the junction held 13 bases outside the gene matches. Germline V lookup: CDR1 SGHTA, CDR2 FQGNSA. CDR3 DNA sequence: TGTGCCAGCAGGTTCCGGGACAGGTGGCAACCGCCCCAGCATTTT. The encoded protein is CASRFRDRWQPPQHF. Full variable domain (outside the CDR3, taken from reference TRBV7-2 and TRBJ1-5): GAGVSQSPSNKVTEKGKDVELRCDPISGHTALYWYRQSLGQGLEFLIYFQGNSAPDKSGLPSDRFSAERTGGSVSTLTIQRTQQEDSAVYLCASRFRDRWQPPQHFGDGTRLSIL.

The chain employs TRBV7-6 and TRBJ2-7; D may be TRBD2 (6 bases). This CDR3 region has 16 residues. V dropped 2 bases and J dropped 0 bases, with 14 bases sitting between them. Germline V CDR1 and CDR2: SGHVS, FNYEAQ. The CDR3 loop reads CASSLLGGTYSYEQYF. The CDR3 nucleotides read TGTGCCAGCAGCTTACTGGGAGGCACGTACTCCTACGAGCAGTACTTC.

This clonotype was recorded a few times. The rearrangement links TRBV4-1 to TRBJ2-2; TRBD2 matches 8 bases. The CDR3 loop spans 17 amino acids. Germline CDR1 MGHRA, CDR2 YSYEKL. The trim removed 0 bases at V and 7 bases at J, leaving 10 bases unmatched. CDR3 sequence: CASSQESGSGTNGELFF. In nucleotides, the CDR3 is TGCGCCAGCAGCCAAGAATCTGGTAGCGGGACTAACGGGGAGCTGTTTTTT.

This clonotype was recorded many times. The chain joins TRBV11-2 to TRBJ2-3; tentatively, D is TRBD1 (5 bases). Germline loops: CDR1 SGHAT, CDR2 FQNNGV. V gave up 6 bases and J gave up 2 bases, with 18 bases separating them. The CDR3 sequence is 16 residues long. The CDR3: CASRPSIVGHTDTQYF. In DNA form, the CDR3 reads TGTGCCAGCAGGCCTTCAATCGTAGGACACACAGATACGCAGTATTTT. Looking up the rest from reference TRBV11-2 and TRBJ2-3 gives the full variable domain: EAGVAQSPRYKIIEKRQSVAFWCNPISGHATLYWYQQILGQGPKLLIQFQNNGVVDDSQLPKDRFSAERLKGVDSTLKIQPAKLEDSAVYLCASRPSIVGHTDTQYFGPGTRLTVL.